This TCR beta chain was captured in a study of blood T cell repertoires in COVID-19 (dated by TCRdb to 2018 to 2020). About the study as a whole: Collaborator samples came from the United States, Italy and Spain and covered acute and convalescent phases of COVID-19. The material from the prospective study consisted of cDNA or gDNA derived from T cells, B-cell-depleted T cells, or PBMCs. Deeply sampled blood TCRbeta repertoires from subjects exposed to, actively infected with, or recovered from COVID-19 were included in the dataset. The repertoires were released in a freely available public database meant as a resource for research on the immune response to SARS-CoV-2. The samples were drawn from the first 160 participants of the ongoing ImmuneRACE study and from 1,254 subjects provided by 6 global collaborators. The sample metadata nearly always contained a de-identified subject ID, COVID-19 status, age in years and sex. Where HLA class I and class II types were available, the types were taken from metadata supplied by the sample provider, not from assay-based typing. The full study reports these points: Clinical and demographic metadata were provided uncurated, with the amount varying by source and participant.

Regarding this clone: Its antigen is currently not known. There are no base qualities to consult, and no much larger clone falls within one base.

CDR3 length: 16 amino acids, cysteine to phenylalanine. Kept here is only the CDR3 DNA, which spans 48 bases and is read in frame from base 1. Trimming leaves V shorter by 0 bases and J shorter by 8 bases, with the junction holding 9 bases beyond the gene matches. Reading the germline V gene gives CDR1 SGHAT and CDR2 FQNNGV. TCRbeta CDR3 regions were amplified from genomic DNA by means of the immunoSEQ Assay, a bias-controlled multiplex PCR. As for the authors' bioinformatics: Nucleated cell counts per sample were estimated from amplification of reference gene primers within the assay. To quantify the absolute abundance of each unique TCRbeta CDR3 rearrangement, sequence reads were collapsed and filtered. For each sample, productive Simpson clonality was calculated as the square root of Simpson's diversity index across productive rearrangements. What TCRdb holds here is the immuneACCESS table cut down to in-frame rearrangements. Part of the clones is not present; checked against another copy, under half of the missing clones reflect an unresolved V gene, and the others are unexplained. D and trimming were read from the DNA, whereas the V and J calls and clone size are those reported in that table. Within this sample are some 230,000 clones, with about 88% of them counted one time only. The ten largest make up 10% of the sample.

At one collaborating source in Seattle, patients were enrolled during active infection and were followed longitudinally through the course of disease. The collaborating institutions used their own protocols to collect whole blood in K2EDTA tubes. For TCRbeta analysis, collaborators shipped samples in one of three forms: frozen whole blood, isolated PBMCs, or DNA extracted from either of those sample types. The receptor's source is a woman between 50 and 59 years old with COVID-19, enrolled during active disease. Sequenced: peripheral blood. The chain is assembled from TRBV11-2 and TRBJ2-1; 8 middle bases align to TRBD2. The base sequence is TGTGCCAGCAGCTTAGACGGAGGCGGGGGGCGCGATGAGCAGTTCTTC. The encoded protein is CASSLDGGGGRDEQFF.